A selection of T cell receptor beta chains follows, all from one sample in a study of neurological immune-mediated disorders. One entry per CDR3 protein results from TCRdb running MiXCR on the 5' RACE reads. The data contain tens of thousands of distinct CDR3 sequences, around 10% of them seen just once; the ten biggest clones take up 5% to 8.5%. The source material was PBMCs. Receptors originate from a male donor with HTLV-1-associated myelopathy (HAM/TSP). The CDR3 runs from the conserved cysteine through the conserved F or W. The order of the fields is V gene, CDR3 protein.

v_gene: TRBV18; CDR3aa: CASSPPGQPEQFF
v_gene: TRBV29-1; CDR3aa: CSVEDGGGTGRIYNEQFF
v_gene: TRBV9; CDR3aa: CASSTPSLDRVQNTGELFF
v_gene: TRBV6-2/TRBV6-3; CDR3aa: CASKPGFLLDQPQHF
v_gene: TRBV6-6; CDR3aa: CASSRMDSEPNQPQHF
v_gene: TRBV25-1; CDR3aa: CASSIKETQYF
v_gene: TRBV12-3/TRBV12-4; CDR3aa: CASSLDRRYGGELFF
v_gene: TRBV29-1; CDR3aa: CSVANRRNQPQHF
v_gene: TRBV20-1; CDR3aa: CSARGLAWVQETQYF
v_gene: TRBV7-8; CDR3aa: CASSPDWAGELFF
v_gene: TRBV20-1; CDR3aa: CSATPAGEAGELFF
v_gene: TRBV29-1; CDR3aa: CSVVDLRDEQSF
v_gene: TRBV30; CDR3aa: CAWGLDNQPQHF
v_gene: TRBV28; CDR3aa: CASSLWVRPEAFF
v_gene: TRBV5-1; CDR3aa: CASSLGQPLRGEQYF
v_gene: TRBV10-3; CDR3aa: CAISENYEQYF
v_gene: TRBV5-1; CDR3aa: CASSLEGQGAMNTEAFF
v_gene: TRBV6-5; CDR3aa: CASSKGQGNTEAFF
v_gene: TRBV12-3/TRBV12-4; CDR3aa: CASSRGLAHSYEQYF
v_gene: TRBV29-1; CDR3aa: CSVEKGEGKLFF
v_gene: TRBV28; CDR3aa: CASSFATGSTYEQYF
v_gene: TRBV5-6; CDR3aa: CASSSGSTDTQYF
v_gene: TRBV29-1; CDR3aa: CSVEVRVTQYF
v_gene: TRBV3-1; CDR3aa: CASSQASNGGFQETQYF
v_gene: TRBV5-1; CDR3aa: CASSLVAGQRQTQYF
v_gene: TRBV5-6; CDR3aa: CASSLLREAYEQYF